These 26 T cell receptor beta chains were all obtained from the same sample, sequenced in a study of cytomegalovirus exposure and HLA in healthy donors. PCR involved 60 Vbeta and 13 Jbeta primers. This table comes from immunoSEQ multiplex PCR, and its TCRdb copy is limited to in-frame clones, with some not included. The data show about 100,000 clones, roughly 82% seen once. The sequencing input was PBMCs. The receptors derive from a male donor in good health and CMV-seronegative.

This chain links TRBV15 with TRBJ1-5; 12 nucleotides line up with TRBD1. Germline V lookup: CDR1 LNHNV, CDR2 YYDKDF (reference sequence). V trimming: 4 bases; J trimming: 2 bases; junction bases outside the gene matches: 3. This CDR3 contains 16 residues. The CDR3 DNA reads TGTGCCACCAGCATCGGGACAGGGGGCGGCAATCAGCCCCAGCATTTT. Protein sequence: CATSIGTGGGNQPQHF.

About this clone itself: The junction does not match germline at one end; this may be a read error. The chain combines TRBV7-9 with TRBJ1-1; TRBD1 is a possible D gene (5 bases). The CDR3 is made up of 12 amino acids. Per the germline V gene, CDR1 is SEHNR and CDR2 is FQNEAQ (reference sequence). The CDR3 DNA follows: TGTTCCAGCAGCTCAGGGAACCGAGAAGCTTTCTTT. Protein: CSSSSGNREAFF.

This clone was seen a few times. The gene calls are TRBV19 and TRBJ1-4; 9 bases fit TRBD1. The CDR3 totals 17 residues. Germline V gene lookup returns CDR1 LNHDA and CDR2 SQIVND (reference sequence). V lost 6 bases to trimming and J lost 8 bases; unmatched junction nucleotides: 16. CDR3 sequence reads: CASSANFPGQGGEKLFF. In DNA, the CDR3 is TGTGCCAGTAGCGCGAATTTTCCGGGACAGGGAGGGGAAAAACTGTTTTTT.

The chain employs TRBV2 and TRBJ2-7, with a tentative D call TRBD2 (6 bases). Germline V gives CDR1 SNHLY, CDR2 FYNNEI. This CDR3 has 17 residues. Trimming pared 5 bases from V and 1 base from J, leaving 21 bases between. Written as DNA, the CDR3 is TGTGCCAGCAGTTCTCCTAACGCGGGGTCGGGGTCCTACGAGCAGTACTTC. This encodes CASSSPNAGSGSYEQYF.

This chain joins TRBV18 and TRBJ2-2; 9 positions agree with TRBD1. Per the germline V gene, CDR1 is KGHSH and CDR2 is LQKENI. There are 16 residues in the CDR3. J lost 4 bases, V lost 5 bases, and 8 bases had no gene match. CDR3 sequence (DNA): TGTGCCAGCTCATTAAAAGGACAGGGGATCACCGGGGAGCTGTTTTTT. Amino acids: CASSLKGQGITGELFF.

V and J are TRBV27 and TRBJ2-7; 10 bases fit TRBD2. CDR3 length equals 14 residues. The germline CDR1 and CDR2 sequences are MNHEY and SMNVEV (reference sequence). Trimming took 6 bases from V and 0 from J; bases not matched to a gene: 2. In DNA form, the CDR3 reads TGTGCCAGCAGACTAGCGGGAAGCTCCTACGAGCAGTACTTC. Protein product: CASRLAGSSYEQYF.

V gene TRBV5-1 combines with J gene TRBJ2-3; a possible D gene is TRBD1 (6 bases). Trimming left V 2 bases short and J 2 bases short, with 15 bases between. Germline CDR1 is SGHRS and CDR2 is YFSETQ. This CDR3 has 16 amino acids. The CDR3 DNA follows: TGCGCCAGCAGCTTCGCAGGGGTCCCGGACACAGATACGCAGTATTTT. Protein product: CASSFAGVPDTDTQYF.

This clone turned up a few times. The chain links TRBV7-9 to TRBJ2-3; TRBD2 matches 12 bases. Germline V gene sequence: CDR1 SEHNR, CDR2 FQNEAQ (reference sequence). With V trimmed by 1 base and J by 3 bases, 5 bases remained unmatched. The CDR3 runs 17 residues. CDR3 loop: CASSLDLGLAGTDTQYF. The DNA of the CDR3 is TGTGCCAGCAGCTTAGATCTGGGACTAGCGGGTACAGATACGCAGTATTTT.

The J gene is TRBJ2-3, the V gene TRBV30, with D maybe TRBD1 (6 bases). From germline, CDR1 is GTSNPN and CDR2 SVGIG (reference sequence). V lost 0 bases and J lost 0, with 10 bases in between. The CDR3 runs 15 residues. CDR3 residues: CAWSVGGISTDTQYF. In DNA, the CDR3 is TGTGCCTGGAGTGTAGGGGGAATTAGCACAGATACGCAGTATTTT.

The table lists this clone with a few counts. The chain links TRBV19 to TRBJ1-1; D possibly corresponds to TRBD1 (6 bases). The CDR3 loop spans 17 amino acids. V shed 5 bases and J shed 0 bases, with 19 bases lying between them. Germline assignment: CDR1 LNHDA and CDR2 SQIVND (reference sequence). In nucleotides, the CDR3 is TGTGCCAGTAGTCCGGCGGCGGCAGGGGTTATGAACACTGAAGCTTTCTTT. Translating gives CASSPAAAGVMNTEAFF. Supplemented by reference TRBV19 and TRBJ1-1, the full variable domain reads DGGITQSPKYLFRKEGQNVTLSCEQNLNHDAMYWYRQDPGQGLRLIYYSQIVNDFQKGDIAEGYSVSREKKESFPLTVTSAQKNPTAFYLCASSPAAAGVMNTEAFFGQGTRLTVV.

The chain links TRBV6-1 to TRBJ1-4; D is unclear. Looked up from germline, CDR1 is MNHNS and CDR2 is SASEGT. The CDR3 is made up of 15 amino acids. V lost 6 bases to trimming and J lost 0 bases, with 11 bases between them. The CDR3 region is CASRAVGATNEKLFF. CDR3 in DNA: TGTGCCAGCAGGGCTGTGGGCGCAACTAATGAAAAACTGTTTTTT.

There are a few counts of this clone. The chain carries TRBV7-2 and TRBJ2-1, with TRBD2 matching over 7 bases. The trim removed 3 bases at V and 5 bases at J, leaving 13 bases unmatched. The CDR3 has 17 residues. Germline-derived CDR1 and CDR2 are SGHTA and FQGNSA. This CDR3 is CASSFSSGGSSDNEQFF. The DNA for the CDR3 is TGTGCCAGCAGCTTTTCCTCTGGCGGGAGTTCGGACAATGAGCAGTTCTTC. The full variable domain, with the rest looked up from reference TRBV7-2 and TRBJ2-1, is GAGVSQSPSNKVTEKGKDVELRCDPISGHTALYWYRQSLGQGLEFLIYFQGNSAPDKSGLPSDRFSAERTGGSVSTLTIQRTQQEDSAVYLCASSFSSGGSSDNEQFFGPGTRLTVL.

The chain joins TRBV2 to TRBJ1-1, with 10 bases matching TRBD1. Germline loops: CDR1 SNHLY, CDR2 FYNNEI. V shed 6 bases and J 5 bases; nucleotides not matched to a gene: 6. The CDR3 contains 14 residues. CDR3 sequence (DNA): TGTGCCAGCAGGCGACAGGGGGCGCGGACTGAAGCTTTCTTT. Translated: CASRRQGARTEAFF.

The count of this clone is one. The rearrangement uses TRBV12-5 and TRBJ2-1; D perhaps matches TRBD2 (6 bases). Germline V gene data show CDR1 as LGHNT and CDR2 as FRNRAP. Trimming cost V 5 bases and J 4 bases, with 9 bases left between them. The CDR3 runs 13 residues. This CDR3 is CASGLALYNEQFF. The CDR3 DNA follows: TGTGCTAGTGGTCTAGCGCTATACAATGAGCAGTTCTTC.

This clone was found a few times. V and J are TRBV7-9 and TRBJ2-2, with D possibly TRBD2 on 5 matching bases. V was shortened by 5 bases and J by 0 bases, with 10 bases between the two germline ends. This CDR3 is built from 15 residues. The germline gives CDR1 SEHNR, CDR2 FQNEAQ (reference sequence). CDR3 bases: TGTGCCAGCAGCCCGAGCGGCCCGAACACCGGGGAGCTGTTTTTT. Amino acid sequence: CASSPSGPNTGELFF.

This CDR3 is CASSLTATNEKLFF. CDR3 nucleotides: TGTGCCAGCAGTTTGACAGCAACTAATGAAAAACTGTTTTTT. The V gene is TRBV2, the J gene TRBJ1-4; TRBD1 is a possible D gene (5 bases). V lost 5 bases and J 0 bases, leaving 7 bases between the germline ends. The CDR3 has 14 amino acids. Germline-derived CDR1 and CDR2 are SNHLY and FYNNEI.

The V and J genes are TRBV6-5 and TRBJ2-7, with D perhaps assigned TRBD1 or TRBD2 (7 bases each). Between the trimmed V and J ends, which lost 6 bases and 6 bases, there was a span of 15 bases. The CDR3 has 13 residues. Germline-derived CDR1 and CDR2 are MNHEY and SVGAGI. The CDR3 DNA reads as TGTGCCAGCAGCTACAGGGGAGGGGGCGAGCAGTACTTC. It yields the protein CASSYRGGGEQYF.

The CDR3, as DNA: TGTGCCAGCAGCTTAGGTACAGGGGGTTTTCGAACGTACTTC. This translates into CASSLGTGGFRTYF. The rearrangement links TRBV7-9 to TRBJ2-7, with 8 bases fitting TRBD1. CDR3 length equals 14 residues. V lost 1 base, J lost 12 bases, and 11 bases stayed unmatched. CDR1 and CDR2 (germline): SEHNR, FQNEAQ (reference sequence).

The chain has TRBV19 and TRBJ1-5; TRBD1 matches 9 bases. V shed 6 bases, J shed 6 bases, and the junction held 9 bases outside the gene matches. Per germline, CDR1 LNHDA and CDR2 SQIVND (reference sequence). The CDR3 consists of 15 residues. For the CDR3, the DNA is TGTGCCAGTAGGATGGGGACAGGGTGGGCTCAGCCCCAGCATTTT. It is translated as CASRMGTGWAQPQHF.

About this clone: The junction and the germline gene differ at one end; a read error may be behind it. V is TRBV5-4 and J is TRBJ2-7, with 14 bases matching TRBD2. Germline loops: CDR1 SGHNT, CDR2 YYREEE (reference sequence). This CDR3 spans 14 amino acids. DNA of the CDR3: TGTGCCAGCAGCTGGGGACTAGCGGGAGAAGGAAACAGCTTC. Residues: CASSWGLAGEGNSF.

The chain combines TRBV19 with TRBJ1-3; 9 nucleotides agree with TRBD1. The CDR3 runs 17 residues. Germline-derived CDR1 and CDR2 are LNHDA and SQIVND (reference sequence). The J segment lost 1 base and the V segment lost 9 bases, leaving 13 bases of the junction unmatched. The chain's CDR3 is CARRCTWTGESGNTIYF. The CDR3 DNA is TGTGCCAGGCGTTGCACCTGGACAGGGGAATCTGGAAACACCATATATTTT.

V and J are TRBV6-1 and TRBJ2-3; 11 bases agree with TRBD2. The CDR3 is 16 amino acids. The J segment lost 5 bases and the V segment lost 2 bases, leaving 6 bases of the junction unmatched. Germline V gene data show CDR1 as MNHNS and CDR2 as SASEGT. CDR3 residues: CASSESTSGRGDTQYF. In DNA form, the CDR3 reads TGTGCCAGCAGTGAAAGCACTAGCGGGAGAGGAGATACGCAGTATTTT.

The chain recombines TRBV6-6 with TRBJ2-1; D ambiguous. The germline gives CDR1 MNHNY, CDR2 SVGAGI (reference sequence). Trimming stripped 6 bases from V and 6 bases from J, with 9 bases between. This CDR3 has 12 residues. The CDR3 here is CASRRLGNEQFF. The CDR3 nucleotides are TGTGCCAGCAGGCGGCTGGGCAATGAGCAGTTCTTC.

This clone was found a few times. The identical CDR3 is also encoded by other nucleotide sequences in the sample. The chain is built from TRBV4-1 and TRBJ2-3, with 10 nucleotides matching TRBD2. The germline V gene encodes CDR1 MGHRA and CDR2 YSYEKL. The junction had 4 bases not matched to a gene; V was cut back by 2 bases and J by 2 bases. The CDR3 runs 16 residues. In DNA, the CDR3 is TGCGCCAGCAGCCAAAGACTAGCGGGTTACACAGATACGCAGTATTTT. Its protein product is CASSQRLAGYTDTQYF.

The chain carries TRBV6-5 and TRBJ2-2; possible D gene TRBD1, 6 bases. CDR1 and CDR2 (germline): MNHEY, SVGAGI. The V end lost 2 bases, the J end lost 7 bases, and 17 bases lay between the germline ends. CDR3 length: 16 residues. The CDR3 bases are TGTGCCAGCAGTTACCGCAACAACCCAGGGGTCGGGGAGCTGTTTTTT. Amino acids: CASSYRNNPGVGELFF.

The V and J genes are TRBV30 and TRBJ1-2, with TRBD1 matching over 7 bases. The junction had 7 bases not matched to a gene; V was cut back by 2 bases and J by 7 bases. In germline, CDR1 is GTSNPN, CDR2 SVGIG (reference sequence). CDR3 length equals 13 residues. This CDR3 reads CAWSLQGVGGYTF. The CDR3 bases are TGTGCCTGGAGTCTCCAGGGGGTGGGTGGCTACACCTTC.